Following are 5 T cell receptor beta chains from one sample sequenced in a study of persistence of HIV-infected CD4 T cells. An overlapping HIV-1 Gag peptide pool stimulated these cells at 0.85 to 1 ug/peptide/mL. CD40L-negative CD69-negative CD45RO-high memory CD4+ T cells were sorted as populations depleted of antigen-responding cells. What these receptors recognize is not known. The immunoSEQ assay was version 4, run in survey mode. Clones were sequenced by immunoSEQ multiplex PCR, and TCRdb holds only the in-frame ones, with some missing. The sample holds tens of thousands of clones, 65% to 75% seen once. The sequencing used CD4+ T cells sorted from PBMCs after approximately 20-hour stimulation, collected from a patient who received antiretroviral therapy. The receptors come from an adult man with HIV who was CMV-seropositive.

This rearrangement joins TRBV4-1 to TRBJ1-1; 8 bases agree with TRBD1. CDR3 length: 15 amino acids. V lost 0 bases to trimming and J lost 4 bases; unmatched junction nucleotides: 4. CDR1 and CDR2 (germline): MGHRA, YSYEKL. CDR3 protein: CASSQDGQGITEAFF. The CDR3 DNA follows: TGCGCCAGCAGCCAAGATGGACAGGGAATCACTGAAGCTTTCTTT.

This clone was counted ten times or more. This sequence joins TRBV20-1 and TRBJ2-3; perhaps TRBD2 as D (5 bases). This CDR3 comprises 11 residues. The germline V gene has CDR1 DFQATT and CDR2 SNEGSKA (reference sequence). Trimming pared 7 bases from V and 6 bases from J, leaving 11 bases between. The CDR3 region has the DNA TGCAGTGGTTCTAGCAGCGATACGCAGTATTTT. Amino acids: CSGSSSDTQYF.

The chain has TRBV18 and TRBJ1-5; TRBD1 aligns across 10 bases. CDR1 KGHSH and CDR2 LQKENI come from the germline V gene. The ends lost 8 bases at V and 4 bases at J; junction bases unmatched: 5. This CDR3 comprises 14 residues. DNA of the CDR3: TGTGCCAGCACGACAGGGGGCCGTAATCAGCCCCAGCATTTT. It translates to CASTTGGRNQPQHF.

This chain joins TRBV7-2 and TRBJ1-2, with TRBD1 matching over 9 bases. With V trimmed by 4 bases and J by 8 bases, 11 bases remained unmatched. The CDR3 has 15 residues. Germline V gene sequence: CDR1 SGHTA, CDR2 FQGNSA. The CDR3 protein is CASSSSRGQGGGYTF. CDR3 bases: TGTGCCAGCAGCTCGTCCCGGGGACAGGGAGGCGGCTACACCTTC.

This rearrangement joins TRBV5-6 to TRBJ1-5; no clear D gene. Germline-derived CDR1 and CDR2 are SGHDT and YYEEEE. Trimming shortened V by 1 base and J by 4 bases, and 15 bases separated the two germline ends. The CDR3 runs 16 residues. This CDR3 reads CASSLFETGWNQPQHF. The DNA of the CDR3 is TGTGCCAGCAGCTTGTTTGAGACCGGGTGGAATCAGCCCCAGCATTTT.